These 7 T cell receptor beta chains were sequenced from one sample in a study of T-cell reconstitution after alpha-beta-depleted transplantation in children. The TCRbeta library was prepared with unique molecular identifiers. TCRdb analysed the PCR reads with MiXCR anew, one entry per CDR3 protein. The table lists 250,000 to 350,000 distinct CDR3 sequences, about a tenth of them singletons. The source material was PBMCs from the stem cell graft donor, sampled from the stem cell graft. These receptors all stem from a human donor who donated a stem cell graft to a child with SCID.

This clonotype was picked up a small number of times. J is TRBJ2-5 and V is TRBV4-1; D not certain. The CDR3 is made up of 15 amino acids. Trimming shortened V by 0 bases and J by 5 bases, and 13 bases separated the two germline ends. Germline V gene sequence: CDR1 MGHRA, CDR2 YSYEKL. The CDR3 coding sequence is TGCGCCAGCAGCCAAGAATACAGAGACAAGGAGACCCAGTACTTC. It encodes CASSQEYRDKETQYF.

There are many counts of this clonotype. This chain connects TRBV18 to TRBJ1-4, with D possibly TRBD1 on 5 matching bases. V was cut by 4 bases and J by 12 bases, with 15 bases left in between. The CDR3 is 13 amino acids. Germline V gene data show CDR1 as KGHSH and CDR2 as LQKENI. CDR3 protein: CASSLRQTSELFF. CDR3 coding DNA: TGTGCCAGCTCACTCCGACAGACTTCTGAACTGTTTTTT.

As concerns this clonotype: A much larger clone lies a single base off, so this may be a read error. The rearrangement joins TRBV7-2 to TRBJ2-1, with 7 nucleotides matching TRBD1. Germline CDR1 SGHTA, CDR2 FQGNSA. The CDR3 sequence is 15 residues long. CDR3 protein: CATSPGTAHRNEQFF. CDR3 nucleotides: TGTGCCACCAGCCCTGGGACAGCCCATCGGAATGAGCAGTTCTTC.

On this clonotype: This sequence may be a read error, since a much larger clone differs from it by one base. This chain joins TRBV7-9 and TRBJ2-2; perhaps TRBD1 as D (6 bases). The V gene's germline CDR1 is SEHNR and CDR2 FQNEAQ (reference sequence). There are 14 residues in the CDR3. The CDR3 reads CASSATGNTVELFF. The CDR3 bases are TGTGCCAGCAGCGCTACAGGGAACACCGTGGAGCTGTTTTTT.

The V gene is TRBV12-3 or TRBV12-4, the J gene TRBJ2-1; 8 nucleotides match TRBD1. V dropped 5 bases and J dropped 5; count of bases not matched to a gene: 5. The CDR3 consists of 14 residues. The CDR3 bases are TGTGCCAGCAGTGGCAGGGGGCATGACAATGAGCAGTTCTTC. Protein: CASSGRGHDNEQFF.

The V and J genes are TRBV12-3 or TRBV12-4 and TRBJ1-4; 8 bases are shared with TRBD1. V dropped 6 bases and J dropped 7; count of bases not matched to a gene: 10. The CDR3 is 15 amino acids. The CDR3 sequence is CASRMTGVKGEKLFF. As DNA, the CDR3 is TGTGCCAGCAGGATGACAGGGGTAAAAGGTGAAAAACTGTTTTTT.

This chain uses TRBV18 with TRBJ2-3, with TRBD2 matching over 14 bases. The germline V gene encodes CDR1 KGHSH and CDR2 LQKENI. After removal of 0 bases from V and 4 bases from J, the junction contained 6 bases not matched to a gene. The CDR3 sequence is 18 residues long. This CDR3 reads CASSPPTSGGAGADTQYF. The CDR3 DNA is TGTGCCAGCTCACCACCGACTAGCGGGGGGGCCGGGGCAGATACGCAGTATTTT.